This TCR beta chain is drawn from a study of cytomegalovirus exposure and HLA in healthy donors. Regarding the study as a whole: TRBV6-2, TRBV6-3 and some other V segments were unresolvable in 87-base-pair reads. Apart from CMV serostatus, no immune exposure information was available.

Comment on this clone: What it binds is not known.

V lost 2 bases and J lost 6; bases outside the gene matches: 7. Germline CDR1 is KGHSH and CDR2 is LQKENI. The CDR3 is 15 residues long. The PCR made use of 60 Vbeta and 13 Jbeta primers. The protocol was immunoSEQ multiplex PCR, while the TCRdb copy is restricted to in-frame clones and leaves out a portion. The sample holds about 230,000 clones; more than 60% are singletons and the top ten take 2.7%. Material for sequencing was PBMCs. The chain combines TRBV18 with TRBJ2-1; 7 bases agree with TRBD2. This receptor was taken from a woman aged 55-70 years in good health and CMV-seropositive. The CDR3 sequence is CASSPSAGVVNEQFF. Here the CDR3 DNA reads TGTGCCAGCTCACCATCTGCGGGAGTTGTCAATGAGCAGTTCTTC.